The clone carrying this T cell receptor beta chain has just a few counts. Its target is not known. This sample stems from a study of identical twins. Study results and limitations: Models underestimated TCR alpha sharing (out-of-frame) in monozygotic twins. Insertion counts were lower in abundant cord blood beta clonotypes, a trend that memory repertoires did not show.

The donors were all healthy and Caucasian. A universal primer site was added by template switching, and unique molecular identifiers were carried by the cDNA. TCRdb analysed the 5' RACE reads with MiXCR anew, one entry per CDR3 protein. This sample has approximately 210,000 distinct CDR3 sequences, with roughly 9.4% found just once. Per germline, CDR1 SGHRS and CDR2 YFSETQ. This CDR3 is 14 amino acids long. Trimming removed 2 bases at V and 6 bases at J, with 11 bases between. This chain joins TRBV5-1 and TRBJ1-4, with D possibly TRBD1 on 5 matching bases. Sequenced input: memory (CD45RO+) T cells sorted from blood. The receptor's source is a woman aged 18-30 years in good health. CDR3 sequence (DNA): TGCGCCAGCAGCTTTTTTCCGGGGGATGAAAAACTGTTTTTT. It specifies CASSFFPGDEKLFF.